This TCR beta chain was found in a study of cytomegalovirus exposure and HLA in healthy donors. The CDR3 has 15 residues. CDR1 is MNHNS, CDR2 SASEGT, per germline. Trimming took 5 bases from V and 3 from J; bases not matched to a gene: 8. A few counts support this clone. Its antigen is as yet unknown. As for the donors, each was a healthy bone marrow donor. The donors, nominally healthy at sampling, likely had unrecorded immune exposures. Broader study findings: While the bulk of TCR sequences proved rare, some public TCRs turned up in many donors. Analyzed later, association rates of TCRs varied across HLA loci, with DRB1 most and HLA-C fewest.

The PCR had 60 Vbeta and 13 Jbeta primers. The protocol was immunoSEQ multiplex PCR, while the TCRdb copy is restricted to in-frame clones and leaves out a portion. The sample yields 150,000 to 200,000 clones, around 77% seen once. This rearrangement joins TRBV6-1 to TRBJ2-7, with 9 bases that match TRBD2. The receptor's source is a man in his sixties in good health and CMV-seronegative. The sequenced sample consisted of PBMCs. The CDR3: CASSPGTSSVYEQYF. CDR3 bases: TGTGCCAGCAGTCCGGGGACTAGCTCGGTCTACGAGCAGTACTTC.